This TCR beta chain was retrieved from a study of blood T cell repertoires in COVID-19. The germline CDR1 and CDR2 sequences are SNHLY and FYNNEI. The CDR3 spans 16 residues. V shed 3 bases, J shed 0 bases, and the junction held 3 bases outside the gene matches. Sequencing was performed with immunoSEQ multiplex PCR; in TCRdb, only in-frame clones are kept and a portion is missing. This sample yields some 240,000 clones, of which around 80% are seen a single time; roughly 13% belongs to the top ten. The source material was peripheral blood. The clonotype originates from a human donor in a cohort sampled during active COVID-19. The chain recombines TRBV2 with TRBJ2-2; 8 bases map to TRBD1. DNA for the CDR3: TGTGCCAGCAGTGAGCCGGGACAGGCGAACACCGGGGAGCTGTTTTTT. This codes for CASSEPGQANTGELFF.